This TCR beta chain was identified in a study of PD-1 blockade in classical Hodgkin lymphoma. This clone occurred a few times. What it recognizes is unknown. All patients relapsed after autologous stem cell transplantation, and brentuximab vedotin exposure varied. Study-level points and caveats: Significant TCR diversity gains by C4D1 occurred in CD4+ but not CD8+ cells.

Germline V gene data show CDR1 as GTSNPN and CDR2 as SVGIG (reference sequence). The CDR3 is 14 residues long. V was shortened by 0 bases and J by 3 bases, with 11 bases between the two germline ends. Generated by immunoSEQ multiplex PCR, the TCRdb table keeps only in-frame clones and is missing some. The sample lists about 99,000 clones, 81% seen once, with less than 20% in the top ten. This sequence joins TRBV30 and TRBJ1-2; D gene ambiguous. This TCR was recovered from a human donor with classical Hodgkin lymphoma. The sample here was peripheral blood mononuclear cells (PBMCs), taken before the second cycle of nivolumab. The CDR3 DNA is TGTGCCTGGAGTGTGTGGGGAATGGACTATGGCTACACCTTC. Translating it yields CAWSVWGMDYGYTF.